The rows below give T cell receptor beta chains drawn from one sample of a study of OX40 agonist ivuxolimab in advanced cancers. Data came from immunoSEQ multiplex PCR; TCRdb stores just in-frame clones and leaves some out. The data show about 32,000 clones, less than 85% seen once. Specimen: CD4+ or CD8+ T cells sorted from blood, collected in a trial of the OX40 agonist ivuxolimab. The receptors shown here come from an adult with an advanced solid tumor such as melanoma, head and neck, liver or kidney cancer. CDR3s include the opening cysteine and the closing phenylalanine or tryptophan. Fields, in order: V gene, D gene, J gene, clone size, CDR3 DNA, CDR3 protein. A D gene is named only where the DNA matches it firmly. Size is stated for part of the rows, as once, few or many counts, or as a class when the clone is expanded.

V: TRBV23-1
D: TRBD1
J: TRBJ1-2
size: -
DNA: TGCGCCAGCAGTCTCCATCTCCCAGGGGGCGGAGGGACCTTC
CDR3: CASSLHLPGGGGTF

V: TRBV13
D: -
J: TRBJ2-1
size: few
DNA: TGTGCCAGCAGCTTACCAGGGAGGAATGAGCAGTTCTTC
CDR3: CASSLPGRNEQFF

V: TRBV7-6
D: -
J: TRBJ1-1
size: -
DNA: TGTGCCAGCAGCTTAGGGGGGGCAGGGGAGGCTTTCTTT
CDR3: CASSLGGAGEAFF

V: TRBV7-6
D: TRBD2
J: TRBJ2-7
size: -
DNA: TGTGCCAGCAGCTTACGGCCCGGGGGGTACGGCTCCTACGAGCAGTACTTC
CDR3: CASSLRPGGYGSYEQYF

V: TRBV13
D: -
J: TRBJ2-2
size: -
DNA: TGTGCCAGCAGCTTTGGGGGGTCCGGGGAGCTGTTTTTT
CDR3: CASSFGGSGELFF

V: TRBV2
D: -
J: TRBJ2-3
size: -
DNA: TGTGCCAGCAGGGCAGCAAATACGCAGTATTTT
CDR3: CASRAANTQYF

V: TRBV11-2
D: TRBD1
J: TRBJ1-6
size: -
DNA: TGTGCCAGCAGCCCAGACAGGGGGCGCGGATCACCCCTCCACTTT
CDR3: CASSPDRGRGSPLHF

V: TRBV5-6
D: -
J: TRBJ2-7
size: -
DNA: TGTGCCAGCAGCTTGGGAAGGGTGGGCTACGAGCAGTACTTC
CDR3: CASSLGRVGYEQYF

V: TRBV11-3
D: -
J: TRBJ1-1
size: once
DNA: TGTGCCAGCAGCTCGGGGGGGTGGAGGGACACTGAAGCTTTCTTT
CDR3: CASSSGGWRDTEAFF

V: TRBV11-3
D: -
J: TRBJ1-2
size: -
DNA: TGTGCCAGCAGCTCCCCCGGGGACGATGGCTACACCTTC
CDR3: CASSSPGDDGYTF

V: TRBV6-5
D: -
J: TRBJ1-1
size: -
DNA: TGTGCCAGCAGGACCGCCCAGAATTCGAACACTGAAGCTTTCTTT
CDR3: CASRTAQNSNTEAFF

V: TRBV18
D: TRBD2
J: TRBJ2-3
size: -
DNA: TGTGCCAGCTCACCAGTGCGGGGGGGCGGAGATACGCAGTATTTT
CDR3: CASSPVRGGGDTQYF

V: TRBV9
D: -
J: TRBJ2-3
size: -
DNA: TGTGCCAGCAGCGTCGTCGGCGATACGCAGTATTTT
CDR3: CASSVVGDTQYF

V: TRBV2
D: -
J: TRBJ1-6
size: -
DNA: TGTGCCAGCAGTGAAAGCGGCAGGGGTCGTAATTCACCCCTCCACTTT
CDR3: CASSESGRGRNSPLHF

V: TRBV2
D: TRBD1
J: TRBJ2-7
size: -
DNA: TGTGCCAGCAGTGCCCGGGACAGCTCCTACGAGCAGTACTTC
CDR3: CASSARDSSYEQYF

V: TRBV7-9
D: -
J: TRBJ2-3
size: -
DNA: TGTGCCAGCAGCCGGAGAGACACAGATACGCAGTATTTT
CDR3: CASSRRDTDTQYF

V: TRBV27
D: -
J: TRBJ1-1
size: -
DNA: TGTGCCAGCAGTCCCGCGGGACATCTGAACACTGAAGCTTTCTTT
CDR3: CASSPAGHLNTEAFF

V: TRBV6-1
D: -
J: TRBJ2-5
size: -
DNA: TGTGCCAGCAGGCAGGGAATGGAGACCCAGTACTTC
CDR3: CASRQGMETQYF

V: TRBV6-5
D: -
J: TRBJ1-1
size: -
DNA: TGTGCCAGCAGTTACTCGTTGGAGAACACTGAAGCTTTCTTT
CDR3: CASSYSLENTEAFF

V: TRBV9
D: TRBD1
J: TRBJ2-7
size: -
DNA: TGTGCCAGCAGCGTTTCAGGGGGAAACTCCTACGAGCAGTACTTC
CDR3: CASSVSGGNSYEQYF

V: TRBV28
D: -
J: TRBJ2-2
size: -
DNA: TGTGCCAGCAGTTTAGTACAGTGGGCCGGGGAGCTGTTTTTT
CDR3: CASSLVQWAGELFF

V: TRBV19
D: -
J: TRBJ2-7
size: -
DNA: TGTGCCAGTAGAGGGGGGTCCTACGAGCAGTACTTC
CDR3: CASRGGSYEQYF

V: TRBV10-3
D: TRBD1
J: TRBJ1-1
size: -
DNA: TGTGCCGCAGGGACAGGGGAGGACACTGAAGCTTTCTTT
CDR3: CAAGTGEDTEAFF

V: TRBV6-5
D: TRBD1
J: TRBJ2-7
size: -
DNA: TGTGCCAGCAGCCCGTGGACAGGGCCCTACGAGCAGTACTTC
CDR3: CASSPWTGPYEQYF

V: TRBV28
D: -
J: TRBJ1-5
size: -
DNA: TGTGCCAGCAGTGAGGGCAATCAGCCCCAGCATTTT
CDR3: CASSEGNQPQHF

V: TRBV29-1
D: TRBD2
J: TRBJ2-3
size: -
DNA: TGCAGCGTTGACGGACTAGCGGGTCCGAGCACAGATACGCAGTATTTT
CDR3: CSVDGLAGPSTDTQYF

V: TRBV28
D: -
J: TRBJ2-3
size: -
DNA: TGTGCCAGCAGTTTCCCGCAGGCTTTTAAGGAAATGGTTAGACCAGATACGCAGTATTTT
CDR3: CASSFPQAFKEMVRPDTQYF

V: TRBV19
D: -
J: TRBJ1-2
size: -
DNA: TGTGCCAGTACCGGACAGTTAAGGGCGTTTGAAGGCTACACCTTC
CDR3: CASTGQLRAFEGYTF

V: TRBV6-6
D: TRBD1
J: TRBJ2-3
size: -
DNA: TGTGCCAGCAGTTACTTCGACAGGGCCACAGATACGCAGTATTTT
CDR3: CASSYFDRATDTQYF